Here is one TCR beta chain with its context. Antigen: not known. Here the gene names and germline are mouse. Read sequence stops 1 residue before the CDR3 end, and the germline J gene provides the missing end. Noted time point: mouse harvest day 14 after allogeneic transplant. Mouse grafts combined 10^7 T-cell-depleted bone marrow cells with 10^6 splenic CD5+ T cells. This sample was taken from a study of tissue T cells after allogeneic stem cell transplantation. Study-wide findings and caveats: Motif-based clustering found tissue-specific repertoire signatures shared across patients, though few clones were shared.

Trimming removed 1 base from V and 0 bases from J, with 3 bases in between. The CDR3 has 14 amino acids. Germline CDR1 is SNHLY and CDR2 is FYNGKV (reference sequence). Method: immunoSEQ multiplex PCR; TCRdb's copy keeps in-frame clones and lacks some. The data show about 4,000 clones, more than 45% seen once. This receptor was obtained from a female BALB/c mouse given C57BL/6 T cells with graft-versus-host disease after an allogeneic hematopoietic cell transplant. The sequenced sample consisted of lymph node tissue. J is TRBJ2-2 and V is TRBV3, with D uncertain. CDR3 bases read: TGTGCCAGCAGCTTAGTAACAAACACCGGGCAGCTCTAC. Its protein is CASSLVTNTGQLY. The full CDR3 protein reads CASSLVTNTGQLYF. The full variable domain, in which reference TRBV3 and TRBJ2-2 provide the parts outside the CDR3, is GPKVLQIPSHQIIDMGQMVTLNCDPVSNHLYFYWYKQILGQQMEFLVNFYNGKVMEKSKLFKDQFSVERPDGSYFTLKIQPTALEDSAVYFCASSLVTNTGQLYFGEGSKLTVL.